Each of the 12 T cell receptor beta chains below was sequenced from the same sample in a study of regulatory T cells in long-lasting Graves disease. Time point meaning: newly diagnosed GD, antithyroid drugs for less than 3 months. The authors made the TCR library using RNA they extracted from PBMCs. Building of the TCR beta libraries involved iRepertoire HTBI primers and Arm-PCR of CDR3 regions. TCRdb independently ran MiXCR on the multiplex PCR reads; one entry per CDR3 protein. In the table there are 400,000 to 500,000 distinct CDR3 sequences, about 16% of which are singletons. A further study also used this sample, focusing on T cells in Graves' hyperthyroidism and ophthalmopathy.

The sample was peripheral blood mononuclear cells (PBMCs), taken at new diagnosis, from a patient treated with antithyroid drugs. All receptors derive from a woman in her 30s with Graves disease.

The chain couples TRBV5-1 to TRBJ1-2; TRBD1 agrees at 8 bases. V was pared by 0 bases and J by 3 bases, with 1 base of the junction left unmatched. CDR3 length equals 14 residues. From germline, CDR1 is SGHRS and CDR2 YFSETQ. The CDR3: CASSLARGHYGYTF. CDR3 nucleotides: TGCGCCAGCAGCTTGGCCAGGGGGCACTATGGCTACACCTTC.

This clonotype was picked up many times. The V gene is TRBV28, the J gene TRBJ2-7, with 8 bases aligning to TRBD1. The CDR3 is 14 amino acids. CDR1 and CDR2 from the germline V gene are MDHEN and SYDVKM. After removal of 6 bases from V and 4 bases from J, the junction contained 8 bases not matched to a gene. CDR3 sequence (DNA): TGTGCCAGCAGACCGACAGGGGCGGATTACGAGCAGTACTTC. Its translation is CASRPTGADYEQYF.

This clonotype was detected ten times or more. The V gene is TRBV24-1, the J gene TRBJ2-1; the match to TRBD1 covers 12 bases. Germline CDR1 is KGHDR and CDR2 is SFDVKD. The CDR3 is made up of 16 amino acids. The V and J ends lost 4 bases and 6 bases, in that order; junction bases with no gene match: 6. CDR3 amino acids: CATSESGQGARNEQFF. The CDR3 DNA follows: TGTGCCACCAGTGAATCGGGACAGGGGGCGCGCAATGAGCAGTTCTTC.

This clonotype came up a few times. V gene TRBV7-3 combines with J gene TRBJ2-1, with TRBD2 matching 10 bases. The CDR3 totals 16 residues. Germline V gene lookup returns CDR1 SGHTA and CDR2 FQGTGA. The trim removed 0 bases at V and 5 bases at J, leaving 4 bases unmatched. CDR3 region: CASSLTSGRIDNEQFF. In DNA, the CDR3 is TGTGCCAGCAGCTTAACTAGCGGGAGGATAGACAATGAGCAGTTCTTC.

In this sample, this clonotype turned up many times. This sequence joins TRBV30 and TRBJ1-1; TRBD1 is a possible D gene (6 bases). CDR1 is GTSNPN and CDR2 is SVGIG in the germline V gene (reference sequence). The CDR3 loop spans 14 amino acids. With 4 bases removed from V and 0 bases from J, the gap between germline ends came to 12 bases. The CDR3: CAWTQGSLNTEAFF. The CDR3 DNA sequence: TGTGCCTGGACACAGGGCTCCTTGAACACTGAAGCTTTCTTT.

This clonotype appeared many times. The chain has TRBV20-1 and TRBJ2-2; 9 bases map to TRBD1. Looked up from germline, CDR1 is DFQATT and CDR2 is SNEGSKA (reference sequence). The CDR3 extends over 15 amino acids. V was clipped by 4 bases and J by 4 bases; unmatched bases: 7. In DNA form, the CDR3 reads TGCAGTGCTAAAAGGGGGACAGGGAGCACCGGGGAGCTGTTTTTT. This encodes CSAKRGTGSTGELFF.

The table lists this clonotype with many counts. The V call is TRBV27, the J call TRBJ2-3; D is perhaps TRBD2 (6 bases). Trimming took 5 bases from V and 1 from J, leaving 31 bases between them. Germline V lookup: CDR1 MNHEY, CDR2 SMNVEV (reference sequence). The CDR3 is 21 amino acids. CDR3 coding DNA: TGTGCCAGCAGTAGTCGGAATACTAGCTGGAGACTTCCCCCGCGCACAGATACGCAGTATTTT. Translation gives CASSSRNTSWRLPPRTDTQYF.

V gene TRBV6-2 or TRBV6-3 combines with J gene TRBJ1-5; a possible D gene is TRBD1 (5 bases). In germline, CDR1 is MNHEY, CDR2 SVGEGT. This CDR3 region has 17 residues. The V end lost 4 bases, the J end lost 5 bases, and 21 bases lay between the germline ends. The CDR3 nucleotides read TGTGCCAGCAGTTTCGGGACGGGGAGGGTACCAGATCAGCCCCAGCATTTT. It encodes CASSFGTGRVPDQPQHF.

The chain joins TRBV14 to TRBJ2-7; D may be TRBD1 or TRBD2 (5 bases each). The germline V and J ends were trimmed by 2 bases and 0 bases, with 11 bases remaining between them. The CDR3 extends over 15 amino acids. CDR1 and CDR2 from the germline V gene are SGHDN and FVKESK. The CDR3 protein is CASSQKPGPSYEQYF. In DNA form, the CDR3 reads TGTGCCAGCAGCCAAAAGCCGGGACCCTCCTACGAGCAGTACTTC.

This clonotype was seen many times. The chain has TRBV2 and TRBJ2-1; 7 positions agree with TRBD2. The CDR3 is made up of 15 amino acids. The germline CDR1 and CDR2 sequences are SNHLY and FYNNEI. J gave up 7 bases and V 3 bases, and 9 bases lay outside the gene matches. In nucleotides, the CDR3 is TGTGCCAGCAGTGAGGTCGCGGGAGCCAAGAATGAGCAGTTCTTC. Its protein is CASSEVAGAKNEQFF.

Turning to this clonotype: This could be a read error, since a much larger clone is one nucleotide away. This sequence joins TRBV2 and TRBJ1-5, with TRBD1 as a possible D gene (6 bases). The V gene's germline CDR1 is SNHLY and CDR2 FYNNEI. Trimming took off 4 bases at V and 6 bases at J, with 10 bases between the two ends. The CDR3 runs 13 residues. The CDR3 spells CASSGDTLQPQHF. CDR3 coding DNA: TGTGCCAGCAGTGGGGACACTCTTCAGCCCCAGCATTTT.

The rearrangement uses TRBV18 and TRBJ2-4, with a weak D call TRBD2 (5 bases). This CDR3 comprises 15 residues. Germline CDR1 reads KGHSH; CDR2 reads LQKENI. V lost 3 bases to trimming and J lost 1 base, with 10 bases between them. This CDR3 is CASSPDGMAKNIQYF. Here the CDR3 DNA reads TGTGCCAGCTCACCCGACGGGATGGCCAAAAACATTCAGTACTTC.